This TCR beta chain was sequenced in a study of cytomegalovirus exposure and HLA in healthy donors. Overall study findings and caveats: Reports showed the classifier diagnosing cytomegalovirus status with high specificity and sensitivity. A few of the chains that were CMV-associated were confirmed in vitro to be specific for CMV antigens. Cytomegalovirus association was listed for about 150 TCR beta chains. For most TCR sequences rarity was the rule, although some public TCRs occurred in many donors.

In this sample, this clone turned up once. Its specificity is not known. Method: immunoSEQ multiplex PCR; TCRdb's copy keeps in-frame clones and lacks some. The table shows 150,000 to 200,000 clones, with roughly 91% occurring only once. V gave up 2 bases and J gave up 2 bases; unmatched junction bases: 6. The CDR3 has 16 residues. Germline V gene sequence: CDR1 MNHEY, CDR2 SVGAGI. The V and J genes are TRBV6-5 and TRBJ2-4; 7 nucleotides align to TRBD2. The TCR originated in a man aged 18 to 35 in good health and CMV-seropositive. Sequencing was done on a sample of PBMCs. The CDR3 reads CASSYGGEGSKNIQYF. DNA of the CDR3: TGTGCCAGCAGTTACGGGGGGGAGGGATCCAAAAACATTCAGTACTTC.